One and the same sample provided the 28 T cell receptor beta chains below, sequenced in a study of blood T cell repertoires in COVID-19. Produced via immunoSEQ multiplex PCR; TCRdb's table is partial and in-frame only. The sample consists of about 150,000 clones, about four fifths of them appearing once. The sequencing sample was made of peripheral blood. The origin of the receptors is a woman aged 55-69 years with acute or convalescent COVID-19.

In its sample, this clone was seen a few times. The gene calls are TRBV4-1 and TRBJ1-5; unclear D gene. Trimming removed 0 bases from V and 0 bases from J, with 9 bases in between. The CDR3 spans 16 residues. Germline CDR1 MGHRA, CDR2 YSYEKL. This CDR3 reads CASSQERTYSNQPQHF. DNA for the CDR3: TGCGCCAGCAGCCAAGAGCGGACTTATAGCAATCAGCCCCAGCATTTT.

The chain combines TRBV6-1 with TRBJ2-2, with TRBD1 matching over 9 bases. Unmatched junction bases numbered 7, after V lost 4 bases and J lost 4 bases. The CDR3 has 16 residues. The germline V gene has CDR1 MNHNS and CDR2 SASEGT. CDR3 DNA: TGTGCCAGCAGTGCGGCCGGGACAGGGAGCACCGGGGAGCTGTTTTTT. Protein product: CASSAAGTGSTGELFF.

V usage is TRBV5-5 and J usage is TRBJ1-1; no definite D call. The CDR3 has 17 amino acids. The V end was cut by 1 base, the J end by 0 bases, with 16 bases between. In germline, CDR1 is SGHKS, CDR2 YYEKEE (reference sequence). CDR3 loop: CASSLRILNSMNTEAFF. CDR3 coding DNA: TGTGCCAGCAGCTTGAGGATTTTAAACAGCATGAACACTGAAGCTTTCTTT.

This chain connects TRBV5-1 to TRBJ1-2; D remains ambiguous. Trimming left V 0 bases short and J 2 bases short, with 11 bases between. The length of the CDR3 is 15 residues. Germline CDR1 and CDR2: SGHRS and YFSETQ. CDR3 sequence: CASSLELAENYGYTF. CDR3 in DNA: TGCGCCAGCAGCTTGGAGCTTGCGGAGAACTATGGCTACACCTTC.

The rearrangement links TRBV12-3 or TRBV12-4 to TRBJ1-2; D call uncertain. Trimming cost V 6 bases and J 8 bases, with 13 bases left between them. The CDR3 is made up of 12 amino acids. The CDR3 loop reads CASREGTRGYTF. CDR3 bases: TGTGCCAGCAGAGAGGGAACGCGGGGCTACACCTTC.

The table lists this clone with a count of one. This rearrangement joins TRBV7-9 to TRBJ1-3; no definite D call. This CDR3 has 15 residues. In germline, CDR1 is SEHNR, CDR2 FQNEAQ (reference sequence). The ends were cut back, 2 bases at V and 0 bases at J, with 8 bases in the middle. The chain's CDR3 is CASSLYPSSGNTIYF. CDR3 DNA: TGTGCCAGCAGCTTATATCCGAGCTCTGGAAACACCATATATTTT.

The chain carries TRBV5-1 and TRBJ2-5; a possible D gene is TRBD2 (7 bases). Germline CDR1 and CDR2: SGHRS and YFSETQ. V gave up 2 bases and J gave up 2 bases, with 13 bases separating them. The CDR3 runs 15 residues. CDR3 residues: CASSFRGAGQETQYF. The CDR3 DNA is TGCGCCAGCAGCTTCCGGGGGGCCGGGCAAGAGACCCAGTACTTC.

The count of this clone is one. This chain uses TRBV6-1 with TRBJ1-2; D might be TRBD1 (6 bases). CDR1 and CDR2 (germline): MNHNS, SASEGT. The CDR3 extends over 15 amino acids. Trimming took off 3 bases at V and 0 bases at J, with 11 bases between the two ends. In DNA form, the CDR3 reads TGTGCCAGCAGTGACCTCCGGACAGCTAACTATGGCTACACCTTC. As protein: CASSDLRTANYGYTF.

With regard to this clone: The same CDR3 also results from other DNA sequences found in this sample. The chain employs TRBV9 and TRBJ1-5; tentatively, D is TRBD1 (5 bases). This CDR3 has 14 amino acids. Germline V lookup: CDR1 SGDLS, CDR2 YYNGEE. V lost 4 bases and J 4 bases, leaving 12 bases between the germline ends. The DNA of the CDR3 is TGTGCCAGCAGCCCCCAGGGCAGTAATCAGCCCCAGCATTTT. It is translated as CASSPQGSNQPQHF.

The V gene is TRBV7-9, the J gene TRBJ2-5; 9 nucleotides line up with TRBD2. V dropped 3 bases and J dropped 1; count of bases not matched to a gene: 3. CDR1 and CDR2 from the germline V gene are SEHNR and FQNEAQ (reference sequence). This CDR3 has 15 residues. This CDR3 is CASSFRLAAQETQYF. The CDR3 bases are TGTGCCAGCAGCTTCCGACTAGCGGCCCAAGAGACCCAGTACTTC.

The count of this clone is one. This chain links TRBV11-2 with TRBJ1-5, with TRBD1 matching 8 bases. The germline gives CDR1 SGHAT, CDR2 FQNNGV. V was pared by 5 bases and J by 5 bases, with 8 bases of the junction left unmatched. CDR3 size: 15 residues. The CDR3 nucleotides are TGTGCCAGCAGCGTACTAGGACAGGGAGATCAGCCCCAGCATTTT. Protein product: CASSVLGQGDQPQHF.

V gene TRBV5-1 combines with J gene TRBJ1-1; the D gene is possibly TRBD1 (6 bases). CDR3 size: 14 residues. Germline CDR1 reads SGHRS; CDR2 reads YFSETQ. V was shortened by 7 bases and J by 4 bases, with 17 bases between the two germline ends. The CDR3 loop is CASGRKVGGTEAFF. In nucleotides, the CDR3 is TGCGCCAGCGGTCGTAAGGTAGGGGGCACTGAAGCTTTCTTT.

The chain is built from TRBV7-9 and TRBJ1-4; 10 bases are a match to TRBD1. With 1 base clipped from V and 8 bases from J, the junction kept 4 bases outside the gene matches. The CDR3 extends over 15 amino acids. The germline V gene encodes CDR1 SEHNR and CDR2 FQNEAQ (reference sequence). The CDR3 nucleotides are TGTGCCAGCAGCTTAGTGGGGACAGGGGCCGAAAAACTGTTTTTT. It translates to CASSLVGTGAEKLFF.

V is TRBV6-4 and J is TRBJ2-7; a weak D match, TRBD2 (6 bases). This CDR3 has 15 residues. CDR1 and CDR2 (germline): MRHNA, SNTAGT. V gave up 3 bases and J gave up 7 bases, with 19 bases separating them. CDR3: CASSEGLLMVWEQYF. DNA for the CDR3: TGTGCCAGCAGTGAGGGACTCCTGATGGTCTGGGAGCAGTACTTC.

This clone was found once. This rearrangement joins TRBV18 to TRBJ1-4; TRBD1 matches 12 bases. From germline, CDR1 is KGHSH and CDR2 LQKENI. This CDR3 comprises 18 residues. Trimming at V came to 0 bases and at J to 8 bases, leaving 10 bases not matched to a gene. The CDR3 loop is CASSPPSGQGAGSEKLFF. The CDR3 nucleotides read TGTGCCAGCTCACCACCATCGGGACAGGGGGCGGGAAGCGAAAAACTGTTTTTT.

The rearrangement uses TRBV6-4 and TRBJ1-6; 8 nucleotides align to TRBD1. CDR3 length: 16 amino acids. Germline assignment: CDR1 MRHNA and CDR2 SNTAGT. Trimming cost V 4 bases and J 4 bases; bases outside gene matches: 6. The CDR3 sequence is CASSAHGQGYNSPLHF. CDR3 DNA sequence: TGTGCCAGCAGTGCCCATGGACAGGGATATAATTCACCCCTCCACTTT.

The J gene is TRBJ1-2, the V gene TRBV15, with 7 bases lining up with TRBD1. The trim removed 1 base at V and 6 bases at J, leaving 2 bases unmatched. This CDR3 contains 13 residues. The germline V gene encodes CDR1 LNHNV and CDR2 YYDKDF (reference sequence). CDR3 region: CATSRAQGDGYTF. The CDR3 DNA is TGTGCCACCAGCAGAGCCCAGGGGGATGGCTACACCTTC.

This chain uses TRBV9 with TRBJ1-1; TRBD1 matches at 10 bases. V lost 3 bases to trimming and J lost 6 bases; unmatched junction nucleotides: 5. The CDR3 extends over 14 amino acids. Germline CDR1 reads SGDLS; CDR2 reads YYNGEE. CDR3 protein: CASSARDRGAEAFF. For the CDR3, the DNA is TGTGCCAGCAGCGCGAGGGACAGGGGCGCTGAAGCTTTCTTT.

The CDR3 protein is CASSLAGLASEQYF. CDR3 coding DNA: TGTGCCAGCAGCTTAGCGGGTCTAGCGAGCGAGCAGTACTTC. The V and J genes are TRBV7-2 and TRBJ2-7; maybe TRBD2 (6 bases). The CDR3 sequence is 14 residues long. Germline V gene sequence: CDR1 SGHTA, CDR2 FQGNSA. V lost 0 bases, J lost 6 bases, and 12 bases lay in between.

J is TRBJ1-5 and V is TRBV7-9, with 7 bases aligning to TRBD1. The CDR3 is 16 residues long. The V segment lost 1 base and the J segment 0 bases; nucleotides outside the gene matches: 3. Per the germline V gene, CDR1 is SEHNR and CDR2 is FQNEAQ (reference sequence). CDR3 sequence: CASSLVQGGSNQPQHF. CDR3 sequence (DNA): TGTGCCAGCAGCTTAGTGCAGGGGGGTAGCAATCAGCCCCAGCATTTT.

The rearrangement uses TRBV3-1 (or the pseudogene TRBV3-2) and TRBJ2-7; possible D gene TRBD1, 6 bases. The CDR3 is 14 residues long. Per the germline V gene, CDR1 is LGHDT and CDR2 is YNNKEL (reference sequence). Trimming stripped 0 bases from V and 2 bases from J, with 8 bases between. CDR3 in amino acids: CASSQEGATYEQYF. CDR3 bases: TGTGCCAGCAGCCAAGAGGGGGCTACCTACGAGCAGTACTTC.

The rearrangement joins TRBV23-1 to TRBJ2-5; 10 positions match TRBD1. TRBV23-1 is filed as an ORF, its function uncertain. J gave up 1 base and V 3 bases, and 5 bases lay outside the gene matches. The CDR3 runs to 16 residues. DNA of the CDR3: TGCGCCAGCAGTCAGGACAGGGGGAAGGGCCAAGAGACCCAGTACTTC. The encoded protein is CASSQDRGKGQETQYF.

This clone has just one count. The genes are TRBV4-1 and TRBJ1-1; 7 nucleotides agree with TRBD1. The trim removed 3 bases at V and 3 bases at J, leaving 1 base unmatched. The germline V gene has CDR1 MGHRA and CDR2 YSYEKL. The CDR3 is 13 amino acids. CDR3 amino acids: CASSHQGDTEAFF. The DNA for the CDR3 is TGCGCCAGCAGCCACCAGGGGGACACTGAAGCTTTCTTT.

The rearrangement joins TRBV25-1 to TRBJ1-2; possible D gene TRBD1, 5 bases. This CDR3 is 14 amino acids long. Trimming shortened V by 6 bases and J by 10 bases, and 21 bases separated the two germline ends. CDR1 MGHDK and CDR2 SYGVNS come from the germline V gene. This CDR3 reads CASSWGGPPLSYTF. Written as DNA, the CDR3 is TGTGCCAGCAGCTGGGGGGGACCGCCCTTATCCTACACCTTC.

The rearrangement joins TRBV10-1 to TRBJ2-1; 11 bases fit TRBD1. This CDR3 has 16 amino acids. The V gene's germline CDR1 is WNHNN and CDR2 SYGVQD (reference sequence). V lost 4 bases and J lost 7; bases outside the gene matches: 9. CDR3: CASSGRLGQGVNEQFF. As DNA, the CDR3 is TGCGCCAGCAGTGGCCGTTTGGGACAGGGGGTGAATGAGCAGTTCTTC.

CDR3 residues: CASSFARKSSGNTIYF. CDR3 nucleotide sequence: TGTGCCAGCAGCTTCGCCCGTAAGAGCTCTGGAAACACCATATATTTT. The rearrangement uses TRBV11-2 and TRBJ1-3; D uncertain. V was cut by 3 bases and J by 0 bases, with 12 bases left in between. The CDR3 consists of 16 residues. Germline assignment: CDR1 SGHAT and CDR2 FQNNGV. Supplemented by reference TRBV11-2 and TRBJ1-3, the full variable domain reads EAGVAQSPRYKIIEKRQSVAFWCNPISGHATLYWYQQILGQGPKLLIQFQNNGVVDDSQLPKDRFSAERLKGVDSTLKIQPAKLEDSAVYLCASSFARKSSGNTIYFGEGSWLTVV.

This chain connects TRBV24-1 to TRBJ1-2; tentative D call: TRBD1 (5 bases). The CDR3 extends over 16 amino acids. CDR1 is KGHDR, CDR2 SFDVKD, per germline. With 3 bases removed from V and 3 bases from J, the gap between germline ends came to 16 bases. The DNA of the CDR3 is TGTGCCACCAGTGATCCTGGAGGGGAGGGCCACTATGGCTACACCTTC. Translated, it gives CATSDPGGEGHYGYTF.

This chain uses TRBV9 with TRBJ2-7; 8 bases are shared with TRBD1. The germline CDR1 and CDR2 sequences are SGDLS and YYNGEE. V dropped 2 bases and J dropped 5; count of bases not matched to a gene: 15. The CDR3 is 17 residues long. Here the CDR3 reads CASSVTPDRAYSDEQYV. CDR3 in DNA: TGTGCCAGCAGCGTCACTCCGGACAGGGCCTACTCTGACGAGCAGTACGTC.